A selection of T cell receptor beta chains follows, all from one sample in a study of regulatory T cells in long-lasting Graves disease. MiXCR, applied by TCRdb to the multiplex PCR reads, yields one record per CDR3 protein. The data hold roughly 500,000 distinct CDR3 sequences, with roughly 13% observed a single time. These sequences were also reported in another study, on T cells in Graves' hyperthyroidism and ophthalmopathy.

This specimen consisted of peripheral blood mononuclear cells (PBMCs), obtained at new diagnosis, from a patient treated with antithyroid drugs. These receptors were collected from a man aged 25 to 40 with Graves disease. Both conserved end residues are part of each CDR3. Fields, in order: V gene, J gene, clone size, D gene, CDR3 DNA, CDR3 protein. A D gene is named only where the DNA matches it firmly. Some rows mark clone size as missing; the rest say once, few, many or name a class of expanded clone.

V gene: TRBV28
J gene: TRBJ1-2
clone size: many
D gene: TRBD1
CDR3 DNA: TGTGCCAGCTACGGAGGAGGGACAGGGCGGACGAGGGATGGCTACACCTTC
CDR3 protein: CASYGGGTGRTRDGYTF

V gene: TRBV12-3/TRBV12-4
J gene: TRBJ2-2
clone size: many
D gene: TRBD1
CDR3 DNA: TGTGCCAGCAGACCATCACAGGGGGCCACCGGGGAGCTGTTTTTT
CDR3 protein: CASRPSQGATGELFF

V gene: TRBV2
J gene: TRBJ2-1
clone size: many
D gene: TRBD2
CDR3 DNA: TGTGCCAAAAGGACTAGCGGGAGGCCCTACAATGAGCAGTTCTTC
CDR3 protein: CAKRTSGRPYNEQFF

V gene: TRBV6-2/TRBV6-3
J gene: TRBJ1-1
clone size: many
D gene: TRBD1
CDR3 DNA: TGTGCCAGCAGTACCTATTGGACAGGTGGATCGGAAGCTTTCTTT
CDR3 protein: CASSTYWTGGSEAFF

V gene: TRBV29-1
J gene: TRBJ2-7
clone size: NA
D gene: TRBD1
CDR3 DNA: TGCAGCGTGGTTAGACAGGGGAAATACTACGAGCAGTACTTC
CDR3 protein: CSVVRQGKYYEQYF

V gene: TRBV6-1
J gene: TRBJ2-5
clone size: many
D gene: NA
CDR3 DNA: TGTGCCAGCAGATGGACGTACCAAGAGACCCAGTACTTC
CDR3 protein: CASRWTYQETQYF

V gene: TRBV10-3
J gene: TRBJ2-7
clone size: many
D gene: NA
CDR3 DNA: TGTGCCATCAGGGGGGTGGAGGGCTACGAGCAGTACTTC
CDR3 protein: CAIRGVEGYEQYF

V gene: TRBV5-6
J gene: TRBJ2-4
clone size: NA
D gene: TRBD1
CDR3 DNA: TGTGCCAGCAGCAAACACTCAACAGGGGTGGACATTCAGTACTTC
CDR3 protein: CASSKHSTGVDIQYF

V gene: TRBV12-3/TRBV12-4
J gene: TRBJ2-5
clone size: many
D gene: NA
CDR3 DNA: TGTGCCAGCAGTTTGTCCAGGGAAAGAGAGACCCAGTACTTC
CDR3 protein: CASSLSRERETQYF

V gene: TRBV12-3/TRBV12-4
J gene: TRBJ2-1
clone size: NA
D gene: NA
CDR3 DNA: TGTGCCAACAGCCGGACAGAGAATGAGCAGTTCTTC
CDR3 protein: CANSRTENEQFF

V gene: TRBV6-1
J gene: TRBJ1-1
clone size: many
D gene: TRBD1
CDR3 DNA: TGTGCCAGCTCTTCCCTGACGGGACAGTCGAACACTGAAGCTTTCTTT
CDR3 protein: CASSSLTGQSNTEAFF

V gene: TRBV5-1
J gene: TRBJ1-4
clone size: NA
D gene: NA
CDR3 DNA: TGCGCCAGCAGCTCGGGACGGGCAACTAATGAAAAACTGTTTTTT
CDR3 protein: CASSSGRATNEKLFF

V gene: TRBV30
J gene: TRBJ2-1
clone size: NA
D gene: NA
CDR3 DNA: TGTGCCTGGAGTGTAGAGGGCGGGACTGAGCAGTTCTTC
CDR3 protein: CAWSVEGGTEQFF

V gene: TRBV29-1
J gene: TRBJ1-1
clone size: many
D gene: NA
CDR3 DNA: TGCAGCGTTTCAACAGGGTTCGGCACTGAAGCTTTCTTT
CDR3 protein: CSVSTGFGTEAFF

V gene: TRBV28
J gene: TRBJ2-7
clone size: many
D gene: TRBD1
CDR3 DNA: TGTGCCAGCAGCCCCATCCCCGGGACAGCTTCCTACGAGCAGTACTTC
CDR3 protein: CASSPIPGTASYEQYF

V gene: TRBV19
J gene: TRBJ2-1
clone size: many
D gene: NA
CDR3 DNA: TGTGCCAGTAGTATAGATTTTAGCTCCTACAATGAGCAGTTCTTC
CDR3 protein: CASSIDFSSYNEQFF

V gene: TRBV9
J gene: TRBJ2-6
clone size: NA
D gene: TRBD2
CDR3 DNA: TGTGCCAGCAGCGCTAGCGGGAGCATACCTGGGGCCAACGTCCTGACTTTC
CDR3 protein: CASSASGSIPGANVLTF

V gene: TRBV6-4
J gene: TRBJ1-4
clone size: few
D gene: NA
CDR3 DNA: TGTGCCAACTGGACCCCGGTGAGGATGAAAAAACTGTTTTTT
CDR3 protein: CANWTPVRMKKLFF

V gene: TRBV12-3/TRBV12-4
J gene: TRBJ2-7
clone size: many
D gene: NA
CDR3 DNA: TGTGCCAGCAGTTCCCTCGCCGGGACGAACTACGAGCAGTACTTC
CDR3 protein: CASSSLAGTNYEQYF

V gene: TRBV29-1
J gene: TRBJ2-1
clone size: NA
D gene: TRBD2
CDR3 DNA: TGCAGCGTTGAAGATAGAGCGGGAGGAGGCAATGAGCAGTTCTTC
CDR3 protein: CSVEDRAGGGNEQFF

V gene: TRBV5-5
J gene: TRBJ2-7
clone size: few
D gene: TRBD2
CDR3 DNA: TGTGCCAGCAGCCGCACACTAGCGAACTCCTACGAGCAGTACTTC
CDR3 protein: CASSRTLANSYEQYF

V gene: TRBV18
J gene: TRBJ2-5
clone size: NA
D gene: NA
CDR3 DNA: TGTGCCAGCTCACCACCGCCAGGGCTGGGAGAGACCCAGTACTTC
CDR3 protein: CASSPPPGLGETQYF

V gene: TRBV7-9
J gene: TRBJ2-7
clone size: many
D gene: TRBD1
CDR3 DNA: TGTGCCAGCAGCTACGACAGGGACTACGAGCAGTACTTC
CDR3 protein: CASSYDRDYEQYF

V gene: TRBV3-1
J gene: TRBJ1-5
clone size: NA
D gene: NA
CDR3 DNA: TGTGCCAGACTTGCGAGCAATCAGCCCCAGCATTTT
CDR3 protein: CARLASNQPQHF

V gene: TRBV19
J gene: TRBJ2-7
clone size: few
D gene: TRBD2
CDR3 DNA: TGTGCCAGTAACTCAGCTAGCGGGAGAGGATACGAGCAGTACTTC
CDR3 protein: CASNSASGRGYEQYF

V gene: TRBV3-1
J gene: TRBJ2-1
clone size: many
D gene: TRBD2
CDR3 DNA: TGTGCCAGCAGCCCCGGGGTAGCGGGACCCGATGAGCAGTTCTTC
CDR3 protein: CASSPGVAGPDEQFF

V gene: TRBV7-9
J gene: TRBJ2-1
clone size: many
D gene: TRBD2
CDR3 DNA: TGTGCCAGCGGGTCACTAGCGGGAGGGCCCGATGAGCAGTTCTTC
CDR3 protein: CASGSLAGGPDEQFF

V gene: TRBV12-3/TRBV12-4
J gene: TRBJ1-3
clone size: many
D gene: TRBD1
CDR3 DNA: TGTGCCAGCAGTTTTGGACAGGGGGTGGGAAACACCATATATTTT
CDR3 protein: CASSFGQGVGNTIYF

V gene: TRBV12-3/TRBV12-4
J gene: TRBJ1-2
clone size: many
D gene: TRBD1
CDR3 DNA: TGTGCCAGCAGGGTAAGGGGGCGAGATGGCTACACCTTC
CDR3 protein: CASRVRGRDGYTF

V gene: TRBV12-3/TRBV12-4
J gene: TRBJ2-7
clone size: many
D gene: NA
CDR3 DNA: TGTGCCAGCAGTTTAGAACCGACAGACTACGAGCAGTACTTC
CDR3 protein: CASSLEPTDYEQYF

V gene: TRBV24-1
J gene: TRBJ1-2
clone size: many
D gene: TRBD1
CDR3 DNA: TGTGCCACCAGTGAGTCCGGGACAGGGGTTTCCTATGGCTACACCTTC
CDR3 protein: CATSESGTGVSYGYTF

V gene: TRBV20-1
J gene: TRBJ1-1
clone size: many
D gene: NA
CDR3 DNA: TGCAGTACCCCAGTCAAAAGAAGAACTGAAGCTTTCTTT
CDR3 protein: CSTPVKRRTEAFF

V gene: TRBV5-1
J gene: TRBJ1-4
clone size: many
D gene: NA
CDR3 DNA: TGCGCCAGCAGCGTAGGCTTTGGCAGCGGGAATGAAAAACTGTTTTTT
CDR3 protein: CASSVGFGSGNEKLFF

V gene: TRBV20-1
J gene: TRBJ2-7
clone size: many
D gene: TRBD1
CDR3 DNA: TGCAGTGCTAGTCCGAAGGACAGGGGTTACGAGCAGTACTTC
CDR3 protein: CSASPKDRGYEQYF

V gene: TRBV2
J gene: TRBJ2-7
clone size: many
D gene: TRBD2
CDR3 DNA: TGTGCCAGCGTCCTACCTAGCGGGTCATACGAGCAGTACTTC
CDR3 protein: CASVLPSGSYEQYF